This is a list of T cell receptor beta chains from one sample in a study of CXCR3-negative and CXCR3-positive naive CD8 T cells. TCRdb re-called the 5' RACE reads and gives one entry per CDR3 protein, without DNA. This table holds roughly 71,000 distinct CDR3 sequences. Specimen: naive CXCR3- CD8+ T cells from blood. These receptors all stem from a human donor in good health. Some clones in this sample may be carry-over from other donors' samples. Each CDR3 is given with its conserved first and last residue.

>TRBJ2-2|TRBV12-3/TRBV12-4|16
CASSSTISVSTGELFF
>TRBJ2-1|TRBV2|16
CASSFSTSGGYNEQFF
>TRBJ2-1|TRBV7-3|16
CASSPKGVGIGNEQFF
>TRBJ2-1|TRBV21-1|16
CASRQREDFGSYEQFF
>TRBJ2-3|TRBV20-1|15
CSARDEGDYTDTQYF
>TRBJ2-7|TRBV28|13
CASSSTGSYEQYF
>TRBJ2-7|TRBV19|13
CASSTKATYEQYF
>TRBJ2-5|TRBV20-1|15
CSAGAPSSGGETQYF
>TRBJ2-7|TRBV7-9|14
CASSSPGEGYEQYF
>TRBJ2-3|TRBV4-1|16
CASSQGRTDSTDTQYF
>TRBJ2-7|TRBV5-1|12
CARGRVVYEQYF
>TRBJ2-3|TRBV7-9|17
CASSTPGPPLGPDTQYF
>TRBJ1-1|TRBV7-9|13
CASSLAENTEAFF
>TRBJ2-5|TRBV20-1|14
CSARDGGGRETQYF
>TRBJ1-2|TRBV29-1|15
CSDWTLLTGTYGYTF
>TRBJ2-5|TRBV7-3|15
CASSITSGAQETQYF
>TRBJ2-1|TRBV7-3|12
CASSQGWGEQFF
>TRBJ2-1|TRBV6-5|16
CASSYSTSGGPNEQFF
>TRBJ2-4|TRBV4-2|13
CASSLYGENIQYF
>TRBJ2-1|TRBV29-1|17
CSAVPWGTSGDHNEQFF
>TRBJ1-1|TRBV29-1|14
CSVDSGVLNTEAFF
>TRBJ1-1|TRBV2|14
CASSRLTENRRAFF
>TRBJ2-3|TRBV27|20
CASSPRSGQGSGGSTDTQYF
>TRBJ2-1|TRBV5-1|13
CASSVAGANEQFF
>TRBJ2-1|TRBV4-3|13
CASSLVRGNEQFF
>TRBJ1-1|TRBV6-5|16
CASSYRPGRHDTEAFF
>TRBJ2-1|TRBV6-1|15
CASSEPSGRTNEQLF
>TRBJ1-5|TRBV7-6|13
CASSLAGGQPQHF
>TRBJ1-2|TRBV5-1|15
CASSLVVGQNYGYTF
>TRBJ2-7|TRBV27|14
CASSYGGGAYEQYF
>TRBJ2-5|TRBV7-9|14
CASSQDGTQETQYF
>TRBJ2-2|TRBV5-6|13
CASSDIGTGELFF
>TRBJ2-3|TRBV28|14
CASSWGQPTDTQYF